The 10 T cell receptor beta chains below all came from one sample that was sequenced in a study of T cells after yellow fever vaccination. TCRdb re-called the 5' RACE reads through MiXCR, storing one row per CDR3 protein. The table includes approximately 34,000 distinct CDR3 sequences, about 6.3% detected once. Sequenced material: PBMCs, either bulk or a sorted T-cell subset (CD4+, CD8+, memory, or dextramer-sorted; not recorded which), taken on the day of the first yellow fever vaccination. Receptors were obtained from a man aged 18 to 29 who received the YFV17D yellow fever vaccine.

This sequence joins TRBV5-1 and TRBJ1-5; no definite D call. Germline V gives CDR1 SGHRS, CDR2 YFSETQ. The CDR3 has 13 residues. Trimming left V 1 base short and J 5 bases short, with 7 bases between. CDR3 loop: CASSLYGDQPQHF. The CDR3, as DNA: TGCGCCAGCAGCTTGTATGGGGATCAGCCCCAGCATTTT.

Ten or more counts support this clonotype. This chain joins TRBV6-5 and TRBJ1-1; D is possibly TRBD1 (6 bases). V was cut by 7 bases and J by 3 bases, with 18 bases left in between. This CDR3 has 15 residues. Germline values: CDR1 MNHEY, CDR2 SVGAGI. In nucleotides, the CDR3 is TGTGCCAGCACCCCAAGACCCACAGGGCACACTGAAGCTTTCTTT. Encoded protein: CASTPRPTGHTEAFF.

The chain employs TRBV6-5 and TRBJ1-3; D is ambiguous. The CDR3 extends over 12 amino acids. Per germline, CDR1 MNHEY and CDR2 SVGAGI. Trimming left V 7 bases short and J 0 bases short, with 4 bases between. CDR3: CASTGSGNTIYF. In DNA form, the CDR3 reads TGTGCCAGCACCGGCTCTGGAAACACCATATATTTT.

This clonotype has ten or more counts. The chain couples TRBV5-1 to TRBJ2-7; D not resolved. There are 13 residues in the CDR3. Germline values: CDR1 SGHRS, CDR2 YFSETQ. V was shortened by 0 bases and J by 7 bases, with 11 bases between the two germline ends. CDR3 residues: CASSLAGKREQYV. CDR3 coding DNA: TGCGCCAGCAGCTTGGCCGGCAAGAGGGAGCAGTACGTC.

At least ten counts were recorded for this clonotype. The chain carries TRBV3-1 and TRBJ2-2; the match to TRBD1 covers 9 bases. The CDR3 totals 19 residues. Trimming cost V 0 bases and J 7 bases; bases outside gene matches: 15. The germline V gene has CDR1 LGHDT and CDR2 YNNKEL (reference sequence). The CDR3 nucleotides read TGTGCCAGCAGCCAAGATAACCGGGGGACAGGGTTTTCTAGCGGGGAGCTGTTTTTT. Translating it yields CASSQDNRGTGFSSGELFF.

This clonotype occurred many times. CDR3 region: CASRQGITEAFF. The DNA of the CDR3 is TGTGCCAGCAGACAGGGTATCACTGAAGCTTTCTTT. This chain connects TRBV12-3 or TRBV12-4 to TRBJ1-1; D is perhaps TRBD1 (6 bases). V was clipped by 6 bases and J by 4 bases, with 9 bases between them. This CDR3 comprises 12 residues.

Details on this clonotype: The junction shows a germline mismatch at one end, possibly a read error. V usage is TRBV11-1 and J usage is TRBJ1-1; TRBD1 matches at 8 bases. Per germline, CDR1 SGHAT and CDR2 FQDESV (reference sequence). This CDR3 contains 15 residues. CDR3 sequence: CTSSLAGTGNTEAFF. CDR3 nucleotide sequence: TGTACCAGCAGCTTAGCCGGGACAGGGAACACTGAAGCTTTCTTT.

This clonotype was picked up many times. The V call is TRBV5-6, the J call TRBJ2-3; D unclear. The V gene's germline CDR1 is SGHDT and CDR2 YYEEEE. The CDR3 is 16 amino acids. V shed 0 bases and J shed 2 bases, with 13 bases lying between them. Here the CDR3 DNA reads TGTGCCAGCAGCTTGGGGTTAGTGCAACCCACAGATACGCAGTATTTT. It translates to CASSLGLVQPTDTQYF.

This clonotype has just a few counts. The CDR3 DNA is TGTGCCAGCAGTTTTAAAAGCTCCTACGAGCAGTACTTC. This codes for CASSFKSSYEQYF. The J gene is TRBJ2-7, the V gene TRBV12-3 or TRBV12-4; D ambiguous. The CDR3 has 13 residues. V gave up 3 bases and J gave up 0 bases, with 6 bases separating them.

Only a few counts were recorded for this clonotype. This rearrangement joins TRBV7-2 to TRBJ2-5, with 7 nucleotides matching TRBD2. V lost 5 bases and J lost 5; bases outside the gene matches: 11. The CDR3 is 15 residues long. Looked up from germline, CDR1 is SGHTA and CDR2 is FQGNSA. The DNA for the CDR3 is TGTGCCAGCAGCCCCCAGCGGGGCACGGGGGAGACCCAGTACTTC. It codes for CASSPQRGTGETQYF.